This entry lists 23 T cell receptor beta chains sequenced from one sample in a study of blood T cell repertoires in COVID-19 (dated by TCRdb to about 2020). The protocol used for the library was the immunoSEQ multiplex PCR assay. Held by TCRdb, this immuneACCESS table contains in-frame sequences only and omits some clones. Under half of the omission traces to an unresolved V gene where checked; the cause of the rest is unknown. Present in this sample are over 100,000 clones, 80% to 90% of which were seen just once. The ten top clones hold less than 4.5% of the sample. The specimen sequenced was peripheral blood. These receptors came from a man between 60 and 75 years old with COVID-19, enrolled during active disease.

This chain links TRBV3-1 (or the pseudogene TRBV3-2) with TRBJ1-1, with 8 bases fitting TRBD1. The CDR3 totals 16 residues. Germline values: CDR1 LGHDT, CDR2 YNNKEL (reference sequence). Unmatched junction bases numbered 15, after V lost 3 bases and J lost 9 bases. CDR3 residues: CASSHRGPGQFPKAFF. The DNA of the CDR3 is TGTGCCAGCAGCCACAGGGGGCCCGGACAGTTCCCTAAAGCTTTCTTT.

About this clone itself: The sample holds other DNA sequences that translate to the same CDR3. This CDR3 is CASSLYRDTEAFF. The CDR3 region has the DNA TGTGCCAGCAGCCTTTACAGGGACACTGAAGCTTTCTTT. V and J are TRBV28 and TRBJ1-1; maybe TRBD1 (6 bases). There are 13 residues in the CDR3. Trimming removed 6 bases at V and 3 bases at J, with 11 bases between. Germline CDR1 and CDR2: MDHEN and SYDVKM. Drawing the rest from reference TRBV28 and TRBJ1-1, the complete variable domain is DVKVTQSSRYLVKRTGEKVFLECVQDMDHENMFWYRQDPGLGLRLIYFSYDVKMKEKGDIPEGYSVSREKKERFSLILESASTNQTSMYLCASSLYRDTEAFFGQGTRLTVV.

There are a few counts of this clone. The chain has TRBV19 and TRBJ1-5, with TRBD1 matching over 7 bases. There are 17 residues in the CDR3. Germline V gene lookup returns CDR1 LNHDA and CDR2 SQIVND (reference sequence). With V trimmed by 8 bases and J by 0 bases, 13 bases remained unmatched. The CDR3, as DNA: TGTGCCAGTCACCGGGACAGTATCGTGGGTAGCAATCAGCCCCAGCATTTT. Translating it yields CASHRDSIVGSNQPQHF.

This clone has a handful of counts. V gene TRBV2 combines with J gene TRBJ1-5; D gene uncertain. Germline V gene lookup returns CDR1 SNHLY and CDR2 FYNNEI. Trimming removed 6 bases at V and 5 bases at J, with 11 bases between. This CDR3 spans 13 amino acids. The DNA of the CDR3 is TGTGCCAGCAGAGAGAGTGAGGATCAGCCCCAGCATTTT. It codes for CASRESEDQPQHF.

This clone has just a few counts. J is TRBJ1-1 and V is TRBV2, with TRBD1 identical over 10 bases. CDR3 length: 14 amino acids. Trimming at V came to 8 bases and at J to 2 bases, leaving 5 bases not matched to a gene. The germline gives CDR1 SNHLY, CDR2 FYNNEI. CDR3 sequence (DNA): TGTGCCAGCGGGGGGACAGGGGCCAACACTGAAGCTTTCTTT. As protein: CASGGTGANTEAFF.

The CDR3 region is CASSIDRSSLAKNIQYF. CDR3 DNA sequence: TGTGCCAGTAGTATAGACAGAAGTAGCCTAGCCAAAAACATTCAGTACTTC. The genes are TRBV19 and TRBJ2-4; D call uncertain. CDR3 length: 17 residues. V was trimmed by 0 bases and J by 0 bases, leaving 12 bases between them. The germline gives CDR1 LNHDA, CDR2 SQIVND (reference sequence).

CDR3 bases: TGTGCCAGCAGCTTTCCGGGACAGGGGACAGATACGCAGTATTTT. Translated: CASSFPGQGTDTQYF. This chain connects TRBV7-8 to TRBJ2-3; 10 bases line up with TRBD1. The V gene's germline CDR1 is SGHVS and CDR2 FQNEAQ. Unmatched junction bases numbered 3, after V lost 3 bases and J lost 3 bases. CDR3 size: 15 residues.

The CDR3 is CASSLLGLGGAPLYTEAFF. The CDR3 nucleotides are TGCGCCAGCAGCTTACTCGGGCTAGGGGGCGCCCCCTTGTACACTGAAGCTTTCTTT. This rearrangement joins TRBV5-1 to TRBJ1-1, with TRBD1 identical over 7 bases. The length of the CDR3 is 19 residues. CDR1 and CDR2 from the germline V gene are SGHRS and YFSETQ. Losses at the gene ends were 2 bases for V and 3 bases for J; bases not matched to a gene: 19.

V is TRBV9 and J is TRBJ2-7; perhaps TRBD2 as D (5 bases). Trimming pared 1 base from V and 6 bases from J, leaving 14 bases between. The CDR3 is made up of 14 amino acids. Germline CDR1 is SGDLS and CDR2 is YYNGEE. CDR3 sequence reads: CASSVTPDRGEQYF. DNA for the CDR3: TGTGCCAGCAGCGTAACCCCCGACCGGGGCGAGCAGTACTTC.

Concerning this clone itself: The junction shows a germline mismatch at one end, possibly a read error. The V call is TRBV7-7, the J call TRBJ2-5; 9 nucleotides line up with TRBD2. The CDR3 runs to 15 residues. Germline V CDR1 and CDR2: SSHAT, FNYEAQ (reference sequence). The CDR3 spells CASSSLAGAQETQYF. The CDR3 DNA sequence: TGTGCTAGCAGCTCACTAGCGGGCGCCCAAGAGACCCAGTACTTC.

CDR3 protein: CASSRLNRVRLYEQYF. In nucleotides, the CDR3 is TGTGCCAGCAGCCGGCTGAACAGGGTTAGACTCTACGAGCAGTACTTC. This sequence joins TRBV11-2 and TRBJ2-7, with D perhaps matching TRBD1 (6 bases). Trimming left V 5 bases short and J 3 bases short, with 20 bases between. The CDR3 contains 16 residues. Germline loops: CDR1 SGHAT, CDR2 FQNNGV.

V usage is TRBV7-9 and J usage is TRBJ1-4; D is unclear. V lost 5 bases to trimming and J lost 8 bases, with 21 bases between them. Looked up from germline, CDR1 is SEHNR and CDR2 is FQNEAQ (reference sequence). The CDR3 consists of 16 residues. In DNA form, the CDR3 reads TGTGCCAGCAGCCCCCGAAAGACTTCGGTAACGGAAAAACTGTTTTTT. Protein: CASSPRKTSVTEKLFF.

The chain links TRBV6-2 or TRBV6-3 to TRBJ1-2; 7 nucleotides agree with TRBD1. The V gene's germline CDR1 is MNHEY and CDR2 SVGEGT. The CDR3 sequence is 15 residues long. V lost 3 bases to trimming and J lost 0 bases; unmatched junction nucleotides: 4. The chain's CDR3 is CASSYWTGPNYGYTF. The CDR3 DNA reads TGTGCCAGCAGTTATTGGACAGGCCCTAACTATGGCTACACCTTC.

The chain joins TRBV7-3 to TRBJ2-1; 8 bases are a match to TRBD1. J lost 4 bases, V lost 5 bases, and 7 bases had no gene match. There are 15 residues in the CDR3. From germline, CDR1 is SGHTA and CDR2 FQGTGA. DNA of the CDR3: TGTGCCAGCAGCCGCGACAGGGGTAGGTACAATGAGCAGTTCTTC. Protein: CASSRDRGRYNEQFF.

The chain employs TRBV6-5 and TRBJ1-4; D gene uncertain. This CDR3 region has 13 residues. Germline V gives CDR1 MNHEY, CDR2 SVGAGI. V was shortened by 4 bases and J by 4 bases, with 7 bases between the two germline ends. The CDR3 sequence is CASSSTYNEKLFF. Written as DNA, the CDR3 is TGTGCCAGCAGTTCCACCTATAATGAAAAACTGTTTTTT.

This clone showed up just once. The chain joins TRBV28 to TRBJ1-5, with 12 positions matching TRBD1. V lost 7 bases and J lost 7; bases outside the gene matches: 8. Germline loops: CDR1 MDHEN, CDR2 SYDVKM. The CDR3 is made up of 15 amino acids. In DNA, the CDR3 is TGTGCCAGCATCCCGGGACAGGGGGCTTGGCAGCCCCAGCATTTT. Translating gives CASIPGQGAWQPQHF.

This chain joins TRBV19 and TRBJ2-7; D is unclear. CDR1 LNHDA and CDR2 SQIVND come from the germline V gene (reference sequence). The CDR3 consists of 14 residues. V lost 9 bases, J lost 5 bases, and 20 bases lay in between. CDR3 sequence (DNA): TGTGCCAGCAGCCCCCGCGCAGGTTACCACGAGCAGTACTTC. Protein sequence: CASSPRAGYHEQYF.

This chain links TRBV11-2 with TRBJ1-3; tentatively, D is TRBD1 (5 bases). This CDR3 has 16 amino acids. CDR1 is SGHAT and CDR2 is FQNNGV in the germline V gene. The germline V and J ends were trimmed by 4 bases and 0 bases, with 13 bases remaining between them. The CDR3 coding sequence is TGTGCCAGCAGCTCCTATACAGGTCCCTCTGGAAACACCATATATTTT. It translates to CASSSYTGPSGNTIYF. The full variable domain, rest sourced from reference TRBV11-2 and TRBJ1-3, is EAGVAQSPRYKIIEKRQSVAFWCNPISGHATLYWYQQILGQGPKLLIQFQNNGVVDDSQLPKDRFSAERLKGVDSTLKIQPAKLEDSAVYLCASSSYTGPSGNTIYFGEGSWLTVV.

V and J are TRBV19 and TRBJ1-1, with D possibly TRBD1 on 6 matching bases. V lost 3 bases to trimming and J lost 5 bases, with 13 bases between them. Germline V gives CDR1 LNHDA, CDR2 SQIVND (reference sequence). This CDR3 region has 14 residues. CDR3 sequence reads: CASSISTGSTEAFF. The CDR3 DNA is TGTGCCAGTAGTATCTCCACAGGGAGTACTGAAGCTTTCTTT.

This chain connects TRBV29-1 to TRBJ1-3, with D maybe TRBD1 (6 bases). With 7 bases removed from V and 2 bases from J, the gap between germline ends came to 12 bases. Germline V CDR1 and CDR2: SQVTM, ANQGSEA. There are 13 residues in the CDR3. CDR3 in amino acids: CSAEQGAGNTIYF. CDR3 coding DNA: TGCAGCGCAGAACAGGGAGCTGGAAACACCATATATTTT. Full variable domain (rest looked up from reference TRBV29-1 and TRBJ1-3): SAVISQKPSRDICQRGTSLTIQCQVDSQVTMMFWYRQQPGQSLTLIATANQGSEATYESGFVIDKFPISRPNLTFSTLTVSNMSPEDSSIYLCSAEQGAGNTIYFGEGSWLTVV.

This clone occurred a few times. The CDR3 reads CASSLGGAASEQYF. DNA of the CDR3: TGCGCCAGCAGCCTCGGGGGGGCAGCCTCCGAGCAGTACTTC. The chain carries TRBV5-1 and TRBJ2-7, with 8 bases identical to TRBD2. V shed 4 bases and J 6 bases; nucleotides not matched to a gene: 9. The CDR3 covers 14 residues. CDR1 and CDR2 from the germline V gene are SGHRS and YFSETQ. Variable domain in full (rest from reference TRBV5-1 and TRBJ2-7): KAGVTQTPRYLIKTRGQQVTLSCSPISGHRSVSWYQQTPGQGLQFLFEYFSETQRNKGNFPGRFSGRQFSNSRSEMNVSTLELGDSALYLCASSLGGAASEQYFGPGTRLTVT.

This rearrangement joins TRBV7-9 to TRBJ1-2; 9 bases line up with TRBD1. Looked up from germline, CDR1 is SEHNR and CDR2 is FQNEAQ (reference sequence). The CDR3 runs 15 residues. Germline trimming cut 4 bases from V and 0 bases from J; bases unmatched to any gene: 3. The CDR3 spells CASSWRQGANYGYTF. CDR3 nucleotide sequence: TGTGCCAGCAGCTGGCGACAGGGGGCTAACTATGGCTACACCTTC.

The V gene is TRBV28, the J gene TRBJ1-4, with D possibly matching TRBD1 (5 bases). Looked up from germline, CDR1 is MDHEN and CDR2 is SYDVKM. CDR3 size: 11 residues. V lost 8 bases and J 4 bases, leaving 5 bases between the germline ends. The CDR3 coding sequence is TGTGCCAGCGACAGTAATGAAAAACTGTTTTTT. Amino acid sequence: CASDSNEKLFF.